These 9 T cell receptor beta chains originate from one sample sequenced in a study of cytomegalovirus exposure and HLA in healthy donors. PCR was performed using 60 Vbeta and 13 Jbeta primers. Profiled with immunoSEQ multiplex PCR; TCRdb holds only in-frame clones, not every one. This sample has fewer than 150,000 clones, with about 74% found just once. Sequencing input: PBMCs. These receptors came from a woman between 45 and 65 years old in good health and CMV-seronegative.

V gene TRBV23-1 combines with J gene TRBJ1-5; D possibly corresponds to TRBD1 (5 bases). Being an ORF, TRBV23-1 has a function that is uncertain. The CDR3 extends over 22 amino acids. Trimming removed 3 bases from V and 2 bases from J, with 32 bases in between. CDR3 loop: CASSQSSLSGTRENCGNQPQHF. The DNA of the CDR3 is TGCGCCAGCAGTCAGAGCTCTTTATCAGGGACTCGGGAGAATTGTGGCAATCAGCCCCAGCATTTT.

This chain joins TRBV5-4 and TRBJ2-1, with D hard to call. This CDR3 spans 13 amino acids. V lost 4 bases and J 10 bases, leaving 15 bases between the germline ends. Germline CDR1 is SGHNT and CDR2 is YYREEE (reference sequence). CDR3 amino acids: CASSPSELREQFF. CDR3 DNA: TGTGCCAGCAGCCCATCAGAACTAAGGGAGCAGTTCTTC.

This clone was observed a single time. The CDR3 here is CASSSFRDTANRDAMNTEAFF. In DNA form, the CDR3 reads TGTGCCAGCAGTTCCTTCCGGGACACGGCCAATCGGGATGCGATGAACACTGAAGCTTTCTTT. The rearrangement joins TRBV27 to TRBJ1-1, with D possibly TRBD1 on 6 matching bases. The CDR3 spans 21 residues. V gave up 4 bases and J gave up 0 bases, with 30 bases separating them. Germline V gives CDR1 MNHEY, CDR2 SMNVEV (reference sequence).

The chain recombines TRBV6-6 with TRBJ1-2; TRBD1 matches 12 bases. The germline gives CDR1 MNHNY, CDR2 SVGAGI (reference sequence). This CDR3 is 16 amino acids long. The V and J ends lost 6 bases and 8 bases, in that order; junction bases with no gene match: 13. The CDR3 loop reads CASRTSRDRGRGGYTF. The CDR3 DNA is TGTGCCAGCAGGACCTCCCGGGACAGGGGGCGCGGGGGCTACACCTTC.

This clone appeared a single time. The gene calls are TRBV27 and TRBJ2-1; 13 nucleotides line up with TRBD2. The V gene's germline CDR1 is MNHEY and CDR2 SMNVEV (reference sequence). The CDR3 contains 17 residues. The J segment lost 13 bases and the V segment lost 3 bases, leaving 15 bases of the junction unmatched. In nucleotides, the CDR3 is TGTGCCAGCAGTTTGAGGACTAGCGGGGGTATGGGCCTCACACAGTTCTTC. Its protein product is CASSLRTSGGMGLTQFF.

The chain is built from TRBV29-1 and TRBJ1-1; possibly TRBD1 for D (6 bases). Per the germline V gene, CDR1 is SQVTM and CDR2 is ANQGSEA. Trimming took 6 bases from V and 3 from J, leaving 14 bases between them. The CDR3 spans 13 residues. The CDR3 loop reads CSVSGTPYTEAFF. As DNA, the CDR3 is TGCAGCGTCTCCGGGACACCTTACACTGAAGCTTTCTTT.

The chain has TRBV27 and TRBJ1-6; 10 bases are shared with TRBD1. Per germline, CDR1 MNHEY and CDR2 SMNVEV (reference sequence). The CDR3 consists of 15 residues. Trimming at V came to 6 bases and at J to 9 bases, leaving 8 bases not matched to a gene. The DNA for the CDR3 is TGTGCCAGCAGCTTCCGACAGGGGGCAAGTTCACCCCTCCACTTT. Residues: CASSFRQGASSPLHF.

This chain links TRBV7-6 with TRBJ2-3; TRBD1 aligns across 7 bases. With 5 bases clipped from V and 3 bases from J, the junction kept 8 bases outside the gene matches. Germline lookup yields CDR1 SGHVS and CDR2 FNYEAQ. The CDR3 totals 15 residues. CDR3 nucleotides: TGTGCCAGCAGCCTAAACAGGGGTTTAACAGATACGCAGTATTTT. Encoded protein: CASSLNRGLTDTQYF.

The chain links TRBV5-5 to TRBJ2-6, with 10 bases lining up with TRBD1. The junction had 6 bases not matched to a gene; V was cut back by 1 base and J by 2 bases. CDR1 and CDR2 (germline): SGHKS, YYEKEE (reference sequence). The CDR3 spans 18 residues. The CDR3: CASSLSGQGIAGANVLTF. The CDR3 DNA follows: TGTGCCAGCAGCTTGTCGGGACAGGGGATCGCTGGGGCCAACGTCCTGACTTTC.